This T cell receptor (beta chain) was recovered during a study of T cells in Graves' hyperthyroidism and ophthalmopathy. About the research overall: Before treatment of any kind, peripheral blood was taken at initial diagnosis. Study-wide results and limits: Most clonotypes that expanded in the thyroid above 0.001 also showed up in blood.

Amplification targeted TCR beta CDR3 regions from RNA transcripts. First-round RT-PCR with HTBI primers amplified the TCR CDR3 region. TCRdb re-derived calls from the multiplex PCR reads in MiXCR, one entry per CDR3 protein. The sample lists under 350,000 distinct CDR3 sequences, approximately 14% seen once, with 34% in the top ten. To note about this clonotype: Its antigen is still unknown.

The CDR3 extends over 15 amino acids. From germline, CDR1 is SNHLY and CDR2 FYNNEI. Trimming took 6 bases from V and 0 from J, leaving 12 bases between them. The chain is built from TRBV2 and TRBJ2-1; no clear D. Input material: blood. The sequence came from a woman aged 35 to 49 with Graves' ophthalmopathy. The CDR3 coding sequence is TGTGCCAGCAGCCAGCTCCCGAGCTCCTACAATGAGCAGTTCTTC. This sequence encodes CASSQLPSSYNEQFF.